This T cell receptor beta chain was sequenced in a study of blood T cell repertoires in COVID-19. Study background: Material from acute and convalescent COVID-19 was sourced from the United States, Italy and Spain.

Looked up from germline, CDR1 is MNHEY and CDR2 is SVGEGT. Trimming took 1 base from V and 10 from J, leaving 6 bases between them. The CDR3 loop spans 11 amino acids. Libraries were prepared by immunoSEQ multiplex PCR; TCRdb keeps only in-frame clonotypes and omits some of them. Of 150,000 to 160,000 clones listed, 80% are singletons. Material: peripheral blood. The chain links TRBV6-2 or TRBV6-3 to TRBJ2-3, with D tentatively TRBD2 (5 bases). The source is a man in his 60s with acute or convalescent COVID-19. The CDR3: CASSYYGAQYF. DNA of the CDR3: TGTGCCAGCAGTTACTACGGGGCGCAGTATTTT.